This is a list of T cell receptor beta chains from one sample in a study of T cell repertoires in cytomegalovirus infection. TCRdb reprocessed the reads with MiXCR, giving one entry per CDR3 protein. The sample has 200,000 to 300,000 distinct CDR3 sequences, roughly 10% seen once. Source material: PBMCs. Receptors originate from a human donor in good health (CMV status not recorded). Some clones in this sample may be carry-over from other donors' samples. CDR3s include the opening cysteine and the closing phenylalanine or tryptophan. A D gene is named only where the DNA matches it firmly. The listing skips clone size in some rows; elsewhere it reads once, few, many or a size class.

v_call	j_call	clone_size	d_call	cdr3_aa	cdr3_nt
TRBV18	TRBJ1-1	many	-	CASSPRMAGGTEAFF	TGTGCCAGCTCACCCAGGATGGCGGGAGGCACTGAAGCTTTCTTT
TRBV14	TRBJ1-1	few	-	CASSPGPMGTFF	TGTGCCAGCAGCCCCGGCCCAATGGGGACTTTCTTT
TRBV6-5	TRBJ1-1	many	TRBD1	CASSSTGDRNTEAFF	TGTGCCAGCAGCTCTACAGGGGATCGGAACACTGAAGCTTTCTTT
TRBV7-1	TRBJ2-7	many	TRBD2	CASSATSGSTHEQYF	TGTGCCAGCAGCGCGACTAGCGGGAGTACTCACGAGCAGTACTTC
TRBV7-2	TRBJ2-1	many	TRBD2	CASSLDSSGRTYNEQFF	TGTGCCAGCAGCTTAGACTCTAGCGGGAGGACCTACAATGAGCAGTTCTTC
TRBV19	TRBJ2-3	many	-	CASRAASTDTQYF	TGTGCCAGTAGGGCGGCTAGCACAGATACGCAGTATTTT
TRBV4-2	TRBJ2-3	-	-	CASSPQRYADTQYF	TGTGCCAGCAGCCCCCAAAGGTATGCAGATACGCAGTATTTT
TRBV7-2	TRBJ2-5	many	TRBD2	CASSLGLAGGRGYF	TGTGCCAGCAGCTTAGGCCTAGCGGGGGGGCGGGGGTACTTC
TRBV7-2	TRBJ1-1	many	-	CASSLGDWAEAFF	TGTGCCAGCAGCTTAGGGGACTGGGCTGAAGCTTTCTTT
TRBV28	TRBJ2-7	many	-	CATLFRDNYEQYF	TGTGCCACCTTGTTTCGGGACAACTACGAGCAGTACTTC
TRBV6-2/TRBV6-3	TRBJ2-7	-	-	CASSPGNRYEQYF	TGTGCCAGCAGTCCCGGGAACCGCTACGAGCAGTACTTC
TRBV7-2	TRBJ1-1	many	-	CASSSRPGYTEAFF	TGTGCCAGCAGCTCCCGCCCAGGGTATACTGAAGCTTTCTTT
TRBV6-6	TRBJ1-3	few	-	CASSSSAGRISGNTIYF	TGTGCCAGCAGTTCTTCCGCTGGACGCATCTCTGGAAACACCATATATTTT
TRBV20-1	TRBJ1-4	few	-	CSARESVRGNEKLFF	TGCAGTGCTAGAGAGTCGGTCCGGGGGAATGAAAAACTGTTTTTT
TRBV29-1	TRBJ2-5	many	-	CSVEIQPGETQYF	TGCAGCGTTGAGATCCAGCCTGGGGAGACCCAGTACTTC
TRBV6-2/TRBV6-3	TRBJ1-1	-	-	CASSANPRVGTEAFF	TGTGCCAGCAGTGCAAACCCCCGGGTTGGGACTGAAGCTTTCTTT
TRBV2	TRBJ2-7	many	-	CASSTIGWQGSSYEQYF	TGTGCCAGCAGTACCATTGGGTGGCAGGGGAGCTCCTACGAGCAGTACTTC
TRBV6-1	TRBJ2-2	few	-	CASSRDGLGTGELFF	TGTGCCAGCAGTAGGGACGGCCTAGGCACCGGGGAGCTGTTTTTT
TRBV6-2/TRBV6-3	TRBJ2-1	many	TRBD2	CASSYSGGRRLGDEQFF	TGTGCCAGCAGTTACTCGGGCGGGAGGCGTTTGGGGGATGAGCAGTTCTTC
TRBV7-2	TRBJ2-1	many	-	CASTPRGGISYEQFF	TGTGCCAGCACCCCTCGGGGCGGGATTAGTTATGAGCAGTTCTTC
TRBV6-1	TRBJ2-2	-	-	CASSFGGLGTGELFF	TGTGCCAGCAGTTTTGGGGGTTTAGGGACCGGGGAGCTGTTTTTT
TRBV12-3/TRBV12-4	TRBJ1-2	many	TRBD1	CASSSRDSQNAYGYTF	TGTGCCAGCAGTTCCAGGGACAGCCAAAATGCTTATGGCTACACCTTC
TRBV7-2	TRBJ2-7	many	-	CASSFSSGSNEQYF	TGTGCCAGCAGCTTCTCAAGTGGGTCCAACGAGCAGTACTTC
TRBV20-1	TRBJ2-4	-	-	CSARDVGLQNIQYF	TGCAGTGCTAGAGATGTTGGACTCCAAAACATTCAGTACTTC
TRBV20-1	TRBJ1-2	many	TRBD1	CSARGGDSNYYGYTF	TGCAGTGCTAGGGGGGGGGACAGCAATTACTATGGCTACACCTTC
TRBV4-2	TRBJ2-5	-	TRBD2	CASSSFSGGAGETQYF	TGTGCCAGCAGCTCTTTTAGCGGGGGGGCCGGGGAGACCCAGTACTTC
TRBV14	TRBJ1-1	-	-	CASSHLRNTEAFF	TGTGCCAGCAGCCATTTACGGAACACTGAAGCTTTCTTT
TRBV7-8	TRBJ1-5	many	-	CASSFRTVNQPQHF	TGTGCCAGCAGCTTTCGGACAGTTAATCAGCCCCAGCATTTT
TRBV7-3	TRBJ2-6	-	-	CASSLLHTSGANVLTF	TGTGCCAGCAGCTTACTGCACACCTCTGGGGCCAACGTCCTGACTTTC
TRBV7-2	TRBJ2-3	-	-	CASSLGPEAQYF	TGTGCCAGCAGCTTGGGGCCGGAGGCGCAGTATTTT
TRBV2	TRBJ2-6	-	-	CASKGRDSSGANVLTF	TGTGCCAGCAAGGGCAGAGATTCCTCTGGGGCCAACGTCCTGACTTTC
TRBV18	TRBJ2-5	-	TRBD2	CASSPPLAGNQETQYF	TGTGCCAGCTCACCACCTTTAGCGGGGAATCAAGAGACCCAGTACTTC
TRBV24-1	TRBJ2-7	few	-	CATSESTTYEQYF	TGTGCCACCAGTGAGAGCACCACCTACGAGCAGTACTTC
TRBV7-2	TRBJ2-7	many	-	CASSLASGWEQYF	TGTGCCAGCAGCTTAGCCTCGGGGTGGGAGCAGTACTTC
TRBV7-7	TRBJ2-6	many	-	CASSPHDGYSGANVLTF	TGTGCCAGCAGCCCCCATGACGGGTACTCTGGGGCCAACGTCCTGACTTTC
TRBV7-6	TRBJ1-1	few	-	CASSLAGGTGMNTEAFF	TGTGCCAGCAGCTTAGCGGGTGGAACAGGGATGAACACTGAAGCTTTCTTT
TRBV19	TRBJ2-7	few	TRBD1	CASSRGTGLYEQYF	TGTGCCAGTAGTAGAGGGACAGGGCTCTACGAGCAGTACTTC
TRBV29-1	TRBJ2-3	many	-	CSVDRSDTQYF	TGCAGCGTTGATCGGTCAGATACGCAGTATTTT
TRBV29-1	TRBJ2-5	-	-	CSAVDSHPFF	TGCAGCGCCGTGGACTCCCACCCATTCTTC
TRBV7-2	TRBJ2-2	many	-	CASRLLGAQNTGELFF	TGTGCCAGCAGGCTTTTGGGAGCGCAGAACACCGGGGAGCTGTTTTTT
TRBV28	TRBJ2-5	-	-	CASSLFLRGYETQYF	TGTGCCAGCAGTTTATTTCTCAGGGGTTATGAGACCCAGTACTTC
TRBV29-1	TRBJ1-1	-	-	CSVTRDLKNTEAFF	TGCAGCGTGACCCGGGACCTAAAGAACACTGAAGCTTTCTTT
TRBV11-3	TRBJ2-3	many	-	CASSLVGRPDTQYF	TGTGCCAGCAGCTTAGTCGGCAGGCCAGATACGCAGTATTTT
TRBV19	TRBJ1-4	many	-	CASSITTSPATNEKLFF	TGTGCCAGTAGTATTACGACATCCCCCGCAACTAATGAAAAACTGTTTTTT
TRBV12-3/TRBV12-4	TRBJ1-5	few	TRBD1	CASSSRQGVGNQPQHF	TGTGCCAGCAGCTCCCGGCAGGGGGTCGGCAATCAGCCCCAGCATTTT
TRBV6-1	TRBJ1-5	few	TRBD1	CASKEDRDRGQPQHF	TGTGCCAGCAAAGAAGACCGGGACAGGGGACAGCCCCAGCATTTT
TRBV7-2	TRBJ1-2	many	-	CASSLTTQGRSYGYTF	TGTGCCAGCAGCTTAACTACGCAGGGCAGGAGCTATGGCTACACCTTC
TRBV7-2	TRBJ2-5	many	TRBD2	CASSWGRLAGVAETQYF	TGTGCCAGCAGCTGGGGTAGACTAGCGGGAGTCGCAGAGACCCAGTACTTC